The source of this T cell receptor beta chain is a study of shared clonotypes between healthy human individuals. Study-wide results and caveats: Sequencing depth was expected to influence donor clonotype sharing. Only blood samples were collected, and tissue repertoires likely differ.

The naive CD8 population came from CD45RO-negative cells selected for CCR7, without terminally differentiated effector memory CD45RA+ cells. The study ran the assay at deep level. This table comes from immunoSEQ multiplex PCR, and its TCRdb copy is limited to in-frame clones, with some not included. This sample has fewer than 850,000 clones, with around 96% found just once. A word on this clone: What it binds is unknown.

The CDR3 has 14 amino acids. The germline V gene has CDR1 SGHVS and CDR2 FQNEAQ. V was pared by 5 bases and J by 0 bases, with 10 bases between. The sequenced material came from naive CD8+ T cells sorted from blood. The chain uses TRBV7-8 and TRBJ2-5; D perhaps matches TRBD1 (5 bases). The TCR sequence derives from a man aged 30-40 years in good health. The DNA for the CDR3 is TGTGCCAGCAGCAACGGACACCACCAAGAGACCCAGTACTTC. It translates to CASSNGHHQETQYF.